Listed here are 27 T cell receptor beta chains from one sample, sequenced in a study of T cells in Graves' hyperthyroidism and ophthalmopathy. Regions amplified from RNA transcripts were the TCR beta CDR3 regions. The HTBI primer set served for first-round RT-PCR of the TCR CDR3. TCRdb analysed the multiplex PCR reads with MiXCR anew, one entry per CDR3 protein. Of under 400,000 distinct CDR3 sequences in the sample, 18% were seen once. Material for sequencing was blood. The source of these receptors is a woman aged 40 to 50 with Graves' ophthalmopathy.

This clonotype has a count of ten or more. The V call is TRBV6-5, the J call TRBJ1-1, with D tentatively TRBD1 (6 bases). The CDR3 sequence is 15 residues long. Germline loops: CDR1 MNHEY, CDR2 SVGAGI. The V and J ends lost 2 bases and 0 bases respectively, with 10 bases between them. This CDR3 reads CASSYATGLNTEAFF. In DNA, the CDR3 is TGTGCCAGCAGTTACGCCACAGGGCTGAACACTGAAGCTTTCTTT.

This clonotype was counted ten times or more. The CDR3 reads CASSYGIVQPQHF. The DNA of the CDR3 is TGTGCCAGCAGTTACGGGATTGTTCAGCCCCAGCATTTT. The chain employs TRBV6-2 or TRBV6-3 and TRBJ1-5; D is uncertain. V gave up 2 bases and J gave up 6 bases, with 8 bases separating them. Germline assignment: CDR1 MNHEY and CDR2 SVGEGT. The CDR3 spans 13 residues.

This rearrangement joins TRBV7-3 to TRBJ2-7, with D possibly matching TRBD1 (7 bases). The V gene's germline CDR1 is SGHTA and CDR2 FQGTGA. CDR3 length: 15 amino acids. V was pared by 3 bases and J by 5 bases, with 17 bases between. Written as DNA, the CDR3 is TGTGCCAGCAGCTTCCAGGGGGGACCCCTTAACGAGCAGTACTTC. This encodes CASSFQGGPLNEQYF.

This clonotype was detected ten times or more. In DNA, the CDR3 is TGTGCCAGTAGTTGGACCTATGGCTACACCTTC. Its protein is CASSWTYGYTF. The chain combines TRBV19 with TRBJ1-2; D is uncertain. Deletions cut 5 bases from V and 4 bases from J, with 5 bases between. The CDR3 loop spans 11 amino acids. From germline, CDR1 is LNHDA and CDR2 SQIVND (reference sequence).

In this sample, this clonotype turned up many times. The chain combines TRBV28 with TRBJ1-5; 10 nucleotides match TRBD1. Losses at the gene ends were 5 bases for V and 6 bases for J; bases not matched to a gene: 7. This CDR3 region has 15 residues. Germline V gives CDR1 MDHEN, CDR2 SYDVKM. This CDR3 reads CASSSGTGVGQPQHF. The CDR3, as DNA: TGTGCCAGCAGTAGTGGGACAGGGGTAGGTCAGCCCCAGCATTTT.

This clonotype was seen at least ten times. V and J are TRBV27 and TRBJ1-5; D not certain. CDR3 length: 10 residues. Germline V gene sequence: CDR1 MNHEY, CDR2 SMNVEV (reference sequence). With 9 bases removed from V and 6 bases from J, the gap between germline ends came to 6 bases. CDR3 DNA: TGTGCCAGGGGTAGTCAGCCCCAGCATTTT. Its protein is CARGSQPQHF.

This clonotype was seen many times. The genes are TRBV10-2 and TRBJ2-2; no clear D. The CDR3 runs 12 residues. Germline-derived CDR1 and CDR2 are WSHSY and SAAADI. V dropped 3 bases and J dropped 6 bases, with 5 bases sitting between them. The CDR3 coding sequence is TGCGCCAGCAGTGATCGGGCCGGGGAGCTGTTTTTT. Protein product: CASSDRAGELFF.

This clonotype came up many times. The chain carries TRBV25-1 and TRBJ1-2, with D unresolved. Germline CDR1 reads MGHDK; CDR2 reads SYGVNS. Trimming pared 4 bases from V and 7 bases from J, leaving 10 bases between. The CDR3 has 12 amino acids. In DNA, the CDR3 is TGTGCCAGCAGTGTTGGGGAGCGTGGCTACACCTTC. This gives the protein CASSVGERGYTF.

Regarding this clonotype: This sequence may be a read error, since a much larger clone differs from it by one base. The CDR3 region is CASSMGQTEARYF. CDR3 nucleotide sequence: TGTGCCAGTAGTATGGGGCAGACAGAGGCCCGGTACTTC. V and J are TRBV19 and TRBJ2-5, with D possibly TRBD1 on 5 matching bases. This CDR3 is built from 13 residues. Germline loops: CDR1 LNHDA, CDR2 SQIVND (reference sequence). Trimming took off 3 bases at V and 13 bases at J, with 18 bases between the two ends.

This clonotype was detected many times. The chain has TRBV7-2 and TRBJ2-7, with D possibly being TRBD1 (6 bases). V dropped 1 base and J dropped 6 bases, with 13 bases sitting between them. The CDR3 sequence is 14 residues long. Germline values: CDR1 SGHTA, CDR2 FQGNSA. In nucleotides, the CDR3 is TGTGCCAGCAGCTTAGACAGGGTGTCAGGCGAGCAGTACTTC. This encodes CASSLDRVSGEQYF.

This sequence joins TRBV11-2 and TRBJ2-2, with 10 positions matching TRBD1. This CDR3 has 19 amino acids. V lost 5 bases and J lost 1; bases outside the gene matches: 13. Germline V gene lookup returns CDR1 SGHAT and CDR2 FQNNGV. The CDR3 loop reads CASSPPPDRGRLNTGELFF. The CDR3, as DNA: TGTGCCAGCAGCCCCCCCCCCGACAGGGGGCGTTTGAACACCGGGGAGCTGTTTTTT. Filled out from reference TRBV11-2 and TRBJ2-2, the complete variable domain reads EAGVAQSPRYKIIEKRQSVAFWCNPISGHATLYWYQQILGQGPKLLIQFQNNGVVDDSQLPKDRFSAERLKGVDSTLKIQPAKLEDSAVYLCASSPPPDRGRLNTGELFFGEGSRLTVL.

Notes on this clonotype: Given the absence of the conserved phenylalanine or tryptophan at the CDR3 end, a read error is likely. The chain joins TRBV6-5 to TRBJ2-6; TRBD1 might be the D (6 bases). Germline-derived CDR1 and CDR2 are MNHEY and SVGAGI. CDR3 length equals 16 residues. The germline V and J ends were trimmed by 0 bases and 3 bases, with 9 bases remaining between them. CDR3 loop: CASSYSRGGGANVLTS. The CDR3 DNA reads TGTGCCAGCAGTTACTCGAGAGGGGGTGGGGCCAACGTCCTGACTTCA.

This clonotype was recorded many times. The chain combines TRBV19 with TRBJ2-2; 7 nucleotides line up with TRBD1. The length of the CDR3 is 14 residues. Germline V CDR1 and CDR2: LNHDA, SQIVND (reference sequence). The V gene end was trimmed by 10 bases and the J gene end by 3 bases; junction bases not matched to a gene: 8. The CDR3 DNA reads as TGTGCCACTAAGGGGGCGTCGGACACCGGGGAGCTGTTTTTT. Translated, it gives CATKGASDTGELFF.

This clonotype showed up many times. As DNA, the CDR3 is TGTGCCAGCAGTGAAGCAAGGATCTCTGGGGCCAACGTCCTGACTTTC. This gives the protein CASSEARISGANVLTF. The J gene is TRBJ2-6, the V gene TRBV6-1, with D hard to call. The CDR3 extends over 16 amino acids. V gave up 0 bases and J gave up 0 bases, with 6 bases separating them. Per germline, CDR1 MNHNS and CDR2 SASEGT.

In its sample, this clonotype was seen many times. This chain joins TRBV28 and TRBJ2-2; perhaps TRBD2 as D (6 bases). V was clipped by 3 bases and J by 7 bases, with 15 bases between them. From germline, CDR1 is MDHEN and CDR2 SYDVKM. CDR3 size: 15 residues. The CDR3 DNA reads TGTGCCAGCAGTTTTGGGGGGTCTAAAGACGGGGAGCTGTTTTTT. Translating it yields CASSFGGSKDGELFF.

As for this clonotype: At one boundary the junction diverges from the germline segment, which might be a read error. CDR3 DNA: TGTGCCATCAGTGTCGAGTACGAGCAGTGCTTC. Protein product: CAISVEYEQCF. This chain links TRBV2 with TRBJ2-7; no clear D gene. The CDR3 is made up of 11 amino acids. The V gene's germline CDR1 is SNHLY and CDR2 FYNNEI.

Comment on this clonotype: A read error may be the cause here, since a much bigger clone is one base away. The chain employs TRBV6-1 and TRBJ2-7, with D perhaps TRBD1 (6 bases). Germline V CDR1 and CDR2: MNHNS, SASEGT. This CDR3 spans 15 amino acids. CDR3 amino acids: CGSSPVTGIIGEQYF. CDR3 sequence (DNA): TGTGGCAGCAGCCCAGTGACAGGTATCATAGGCGAGCAGTACTTC.

In this sample, this clonotype turned up many times. V gene TRBV4-2 combines with J gene TRBJ2-2; D is tentatively TRBD1 or TRBD2 (5 bases each). CDR1 and CDR2 from the germline V gene are LGHNA and YNFKEQ. The CDR3 is 16 residues long. Trimming pared 4 bases from V and 0 bases from J, leaving 12 bases between. This CDR3 reads CASSPTLGANTGELFF. Written as DNA, the CDR3 is TGTGCCAGCAGCCCCACTTTGGGGGCGAACACCGGGGAGCTGTTTTTT.

This chain joins TRBV30 and TRBJ1-2, with D possibly matching TRBD1 (5 bases). The CDR3 extends over 13 amino acids. Germline CDR1 GTSNPN, CDR2 SVGIG (reference sequence). V was shortened by 0 bases and J by 6 bases, with 11 bases between the two germline ends. CDR3 sequence: CAWSVQGVHGYTF. CDR3 nucleotide sequence: TGTGCCTGGAGTGTACAAGGGGTTCATGGCTACACCTTC.

The rearrangement links TRBV12-5 to TRBJ2-5; tentative D call: TRBD2 (7 bases). CDR3 size: 16 residues. The V and J ends lost 3 bases and 3 bases respectively, with 17 bases between them. CDR1 and CDR2 (germline): LGHNT, FRNRAP. CDR3 sequence: CASGFGGGGNKETQYF. The CDR3 nucleotides read TGTGCTAGTGGTTTTGGGGGGGGCGGGAACAAAGAGACCCAGTACTTC.

J is TRBJ2-2 and V is TRBV4-1, with 9 bases that match TRBD1. Germline V CDR1 and CDR2: MGHRA, YSYEKL. CDR3 length: 18 residues. V trimming: 1 base; J trimming: 0 bases; junction bases outside the gene matches: 6. The CDR3, as DNA: TGCGCCAGCAGCCAAGTAGGTGGACAGGGGACGAACACCGGGGAGCTGTTTTTT. As protein: CASSQVGGQGTNTGELFF.

This clonotype was observed many times. The chain combines TRBV10-3 with TRBJ2-2; D gene unclear. V lost 4 bases and J lost 0, with 12 bases in between. The CDR3 length is 16 residues. CDR1 and CDR2 from the germline V gene are ENHRY and SYGVKD. The CDR3 coding sequence is TGTGCCATCAGTGGTGCGGCAAATACGAACACCGGGGAGCTGTTTTTT. Encoded protein: CAISGAANTNTGELFF.

The table lists this clonotype with many counts. A read error is possible here, since a much larger clone lies one base away. The CDR3 end shows no conserved phenylalanine or tryptophan, and so a read error is likely. V gene TRBV6-5 combines with J gene TRBJ2-5; TRBD1 might be the D (6 bases). The CDR3 runs to 14 residues. V shed 3 bases and J shed 2 bases, with 10 bases lying between them. From germline, CDR1 is MNHEY and CDR2 SVGAGI. This CDR3 reads CASSYGQLQETQYL. The CDR3 nucleotides are TGTGCCAGCAGTTATGGACAGCTACAAGAGACCCAGTACCTC.

This chain joins TRBV6-5 and TRBJ2-5; TRBD1 is a possible D gene (6 bases). The ends were cut back, 3 bases at V and 7 bases at J, with 15 bases in the middle. The CDR3 spans 14 residues. Germline CDR1 is MNHEY and CDR2 is SVGAGI. The CDR3 spells CASSYSDRRGTQYF. CDR3 DNA: TGTGCCAGCAGTTATTCGGACCGCAGGGGGACCCAGTACTTC.

At least ten counts were recorded for this clonotype. The DNA for the CDR3 is TGTGCCAGCAGTCCGGGACTAGCGGGAGTCTCCCGCGGGGAGACCCAGTACTTC. Protein product: CASSPGLAGVSRGETQYF. The rearrangement joins TRBV28 to TRBJ2-5; TRBD2 matches 14 bases. CDR3 size: 18 residues. Germline V gene data show CDR1 as MDHEN and CDR2 as SYDVKM. J was trimmed by 5 bases and V by 5 bases; bases with no gene match: 13.

This clonotype was recorded many times. The chain has TRBV29-1 and TRBJ2-2; no definite D call. Germline lookup yields CDR1 SQVTM and CDR2 ANQGSEA. CDR3 length: 14 amino acids. V lost 3 bases, J lost 4 bases, and 12 bases lay in between. The CDR3: CSVEGRSPTGELFF. Written as DNA, the CDR3 is TGCAGCGTTGAGGGCAGGTCGCCCACCGGGGAGCTGTTTTTT.

V and J are TRBV12-3 or TRBV12-4 and TRBJ2-7; 9 nucleotides line up with TRBD2. J was trimmed by 3 bases and V by 6 bases; bases with no gene match: 9. CDR3 length: 15 residues. The CDR3 here is CASSNPQREDYEQYF. The DNA of the CDR3 is TGTGCCAGCAGCAACCCTCAGCGGGAGGACTACGAGCAGTACTTC.